Many counts were recorded for the clone carrying this T cell receptor beta chain. Its target is not known. MiXCR was run by TCRdb on the reads, yielding one entry per CDR3 protein. The sample contains some 390,000 distinct CDR3 sequences, roughly 20% of which appear only once. These data belong to a study of T cell repertoires in cytomegalovirus infection. Study results and caveats: Clonotypes of TCR beta that were HLA-C-restricted and CMV-specific dominated the ex vivo response. Public TCR beta family frequency separated CMV-and-HLA carriers, including in an independent cohort.

The sequence came from a human donor in good health (CMV status not recorded). Some clones in this sample may be carry-over from other donors' samples. Sequenced: PBMCs.

The CDR3 coding sequence is TGTGCCAGCAGTCCCACCACCTACAATGAGCAGTTCTTC. This gives the protein CASSPTTYNEQFF. V usage is TRBV11-2 and J usage is TRBJ2-1; D not resolved. This CDR3 comprises 13 residues. With 6 bases removed from V and 2 bases from J, the gap between germline ends came to 8 bases. Germline loops: CDR1 SGHAT, CDR2 FQNNGV.